These 12 T cell receptor beta chains came from one sample sequenced in a study of blood T cells in healthy people across ages. Through a sample-barcoded 5' primer and a J-beta primer mix, a second PCR was run for roughly 6 to 11 cycles. TCRdb reprocessed the 5' RACE reads with MiXCR, giving one entry per CDR3 protein. The sample has fewer than 1 million distinct CDR3 sequences, around 45% seen once; the top ten hold around 21%. The sequenced material came from blood. The receptors were gathered from a man in his 60s in good health.

The V gene is TRBV10-3, the J gene TRBJ2-3, with 7 bases fitting TRBD2. CDR1 and CDR2 from the germline V gene are ENHRY and SYGVKD. This CDR3 is built from 16 residues. After removal of 6 bases from V and 1 base from J, the junction contained 10 bases not matched to a gene. CDR3 region: CAISTRGGSGTDTQYF. CDR3 in DNA: TGTGCCATCAGCACAAGGGGAGGGTCGGGCACAGATACGCAGTATTTT.

CDR3 sequence: CAISGQSGNEQFF. CDR3 nucleotide sequence: TGTGCCATCAGCGGACAGTCGGGCAATGAGCAGTTCTTC. This rearrangement joins TRBV10-3 to TRBJ2-1, with D perhaps matching TRBD1 (6 bases). The V and J ends lost 6 bases and 6 bases respectively, with 12 bases between them. Germline V gene lookup returns CDR1 ENHRY and CDR2 SYGVKD. The CDR3 consists of 13 residues.

V usage is TRBV12-3 or TRBV12-4 and J usage is TRBJ1-1; D may be TRBD1 (6 bases). V lost 1 base and J lost 4, with 7 bases in between. This CDR3 spans 13 amino acids. The DNA for the CDR3 is TGTGCCAGCAGTTTAGGGGGGGCCACTGAAGCTTTCTTT. It specifies CASSLGGATEAFF.

On this clonotype itself: Likely a read error: the CDR3 ends without its conserved phenylalanine or tryptophan. Because the CDR3's place on the DNA is in doubt, the DNA is left out and the CDR3 is given as listed by TCRdb. V and J are TRBV6-6 and TRBJ2-7; the D call in the table, TRBD2, was not verified against the DNA. CDR1 is MNHNY and CDR2 is SVGAGI in the germline V gene (reference sequence). The CDR3 is 14 residues long, ends included. CDR3 in amino acids: CASSYLLGQETQYI.

This clonotype was seen only a few times. The rearrangement joins TRBV7-2 to TRBJ2-7, with D possibly TRBD1 on 5 matching bases. Between the trimmed V and J ends, which lost 6 bases and 2 bases, there was a span of 14 bases. The CDR3 consists of 14 residues. Per the germline V gene, CDR1 is SGHTA and CDR2 is FQGNSA. CDR3 residues: CASSSDSGAYEQYF. The DNA of the CDR3 is TGTGCCAGCAGTTCCGACAGTGGGGCCTACGAGCAGTACTTC.

The CDR3 loop is CASSVETSGDTQYF. In DNA form, the CDR3 reads TGTGCCAGCAGCGTAGAGACTAGCGGGGATACGCAGTATTTT. The chain carries TRBV9 and TRBJ2-3; 10 bases line up with TRBD2. The germline gives CDR1 SGDLS, CDR2 YYNGEE. The CDR3 length is 14 residues. V dropped 0 bases and J dropped 6; count of bases not matched to a gene: 1.

This chain links TRBV9 with TRBJ2-1; TRBD1 matches at 8 bases. The length of the CDR3 is 15 residues. V trimming: 0 bases; J trimming: 9 bases; junction bases outside the gene matches: 8. Germline CDR1 and CDR2: SGDLS and YYNGEE. This chain's CDR3 is CASSVETGGKGEQFF. The CDR3 DNA follows: TGTGCCAGCAGCGTAGAAACAGGGGGAAAGGGTGAGCAGTTCTTC.

DNA for the CDR3: TGCAGTGCTGGAGGGGGAACTTACAATGAGCAGTTCTTC. Residues: CSAGGGTYNEQFF. The chain combines TRBV20-1 with TRBJ2-1, with D possibly being TRBD1 or TRBD2 (6 bases each). Trimming left V 5 bases short and J 4 bases short, with 12 bases between. The length of the CDR3 is 13 residues. Germline lookup yields CDR1 DFQATT and CDR2 SNEGSKA (reference sequence).

This clonotype has only a few counts. The chain couples TRBV7-9 to TRBJ1-1; tentative D call: TRBD1 (5 bases). There are 14 residues in the CDR3. The germline V gene has CDR1 SEHNR and CDR2 FQNEAQ (reference sequence). The V end was cut by 3 bases, the J end by 5 bases, with 13 bases between. This CDR3 is CASSFDSSGTEAFF. CDR3 DNA sequence: TGTGCCAGCAGCTTCGACAGCAGCGGGACTGAAGCTTTCTTT.

The rearrangement links TRBV30 to TRBJ2-3; D could derive from TRBD1 or TRBD2 (5 bases each). CDR3 length: 13 amino acids. The germline V gene has CDR1 GTSNPN and CDR2 SVGIG (reference sequence). Trimming cost V 2 bases and J 5 bases, with 11 bases left between them. Here the CDR3 reads CAWSSRDLDTQYF. The DNA for the CDR3 is TGTGCCTGGAGTTCCCGGGACCTAGATACGCAGTATTTT. The full variable domain, with the rest looked up from reference TRBV30 and TRBJ2-3, is SQTIHQWPATLVQPVGSPLSLECTVEGTSNPNLYWYRQAAGRGLQLLFYSVGIGQISSEVPQNLSASRPQDRQFILSSKKLLLSDSGFYLCAWSSRDLDTQYFGPGTRLTVL.

As DNA, the CDR3 is TGTGCCAGCAGCCTCGAAAATAGCAATCAGCCCCAGCATTTT. It specifies CASSLENSNQPQHF. The chain employs TRBV7-2 and TRBJ1-5; D not certain. The CDR3 is 14 amino acids. Germline V gene sequence: CDR1 SGHTA, CDR2 FQGNSA. V dropped 5 bases and J dropped 0 bases, with 8 bases sitting between them.

This clonotype appeared a few times. J is TRBJ1-2 and V is TRBV6-5, with D possibly being TRBD1 (5 bases). V lost 0 bases and J lost 4, with 9 bases in between. The CDR3 consists of 14 residues. Germline assignment: CDR1 MNHEY and CDR2 SVGAGI. The CDR3 protein is CASSYSSGVYGYTF. The CDR3 region has the DNA TGTGCCAGCAGTTACTCTTCGGGGGTCTATGGCTACACCTTC.